These 2 T cell receptor beta chains originate from one sample sequenced in a study of Graves' ophthalmopathy and Graves' hyperthyroidism. RNA transcripts were the source from which TCR beta CDR3 regions were amplified. RT-PCR was first run with HTBI primers, then multiplex PCR in a second round. TCRdb recomputed calls from the multiplex PCR reads with MiXCR, one row per CDR3 protein. Found here are some 390,000 distinct CDR3 sequences, about 16% of them singletons; the top ten hold about 1.4%. The sample was peripheral blood. These receptor sequences come from a woman younger than 35 with Graves' ophthalmopathy.

The genes are TRBV7-2 and TRBJ2-5, with D uncertain. V was pared by 5 bases and J by 5 bases, with 12 bases between. The CDR3 runs 13 residues. The germline gives CDR1 SGHTA, CDR2 FQGNSA. DNA for the CDR3: TGTGCCAGCAGCCGAGTAGGGTGGGAGACCCAGTACTTC. It specifies CASSRVGWETQYF.

This clonotype came up many times. The gene calls are TRBV7-8 and TRBJ2-7; D remains unclear. CDR1 SGHVS and CDR2 FQNEAQ come from the germline V gene. CDR3 length: 14 amino acids. V lost 4 bases, J lost 2 bases, and 12 bases lay in between. CDR3 in DNA: TGTGCCAGCAGCTACCGGACCCCGACCTACGAGCAGTACTTC. Translating gives CASSYRTPTYEQYF.